These 5 T cell receptor beta chains were sequenced from one sample in a study of T-cell reconstitution after alpha-beta-depleted transplantation in children. Unique molecular identifiers were incorporated during preparation of the TCRbeta library. TCRdb re-called the PCR reads with MiXCR, one entry per CDR3 protein. The sample records about 440,000 distinct CDR3 sequences, approximately 41% being singletons. The source was PBMCs, collected before TCRalphabeta/CD19-depleted stem cell transplant. The receptors were sampled from a girl aged 2-10 years with aplastic anemia, due to receive a stem cell transplant.

This clonotype was detected a few times. This chain joins TRBV19 and TRBJ2-1, with D tentatively TRBD1 (6 bases). Trimming left V 2 bases short and J 9 bases short, with 14 bases between. The CDR3 sequence is 14 residues long. CDR1 is LNHDA and CDR2 is SQIVND in the germline V gene (reference sequence). CDR3 protein: CASSIKAGVSEQFF. CDR3 DNA: TGTGCCAGTAGTATAAAGGCAGGGGTTTCTGAGCAGTTCTTC.

This clonotype has more than one count but fewer than ten. The V and J genes are TRBV3-1 and TRBJ2-3, with 8 bases fitting TRBD2. The CDR3 runs to 18 residues. Trimming cost V 0 bases and J 0 bases; bases outside gene matches: 8. Germline CDR1 and CDR2: LGHDT and YNNKEL (reference sequence). Written as DNA, the CDR3 is TGTGCCAGCAGCCAAGAGGGTCGAGCGGGGGTGAGCACAGATACGCAGTATTTT. This codes for CASSQEGRAGVSTDTQYF.

The J gene is TRBJ1-1, the V gene TRBV15, with D uncertain. The CDR3 sequence is 17 residues long. Germline CDR1 reads LNHNV; CDR2 reads YYDKDF (reference sequence). V was cut by 0 bases and J by 4 bases, with 18 bases left in between. Here the CDR3 reads CATSRESPQVFVTEAFF. The CDR3 DNA is TGTGCCACCAGCAGAGAATCCCCACAAGTCTTCGTCACTGAAGCTTTCTTT.

This clonotype was observed at least ten times. The J gene is TRBJ1-1, the V gene TRBV5-5; D remains ambiguous. Germline values: CDR1 SGHKS, CDR2 YYEKEE (reference sequence). Trimming cost V 0 bases and J 1 base, with 7 bases left between them. The CDR3 is made up of 14 amino acids. The CDR3 protein is CASSLAYTNTEAFF. DNA of the CDR3: TGTGCCAGCAGCTTGGCCTACACGAACACTGAAGCTTTCTTT.

In its sample, this clonotype was seen a few times. The chain employs TRBV6-2 or TRBV6-3 and TRBJ2-7; maybe TRBD1 (6 bases). Germline V gene data show CDR1 as MNHEY and CDR2 as SVGEGT. V was shortened by 0 bases and J by 5 bases, with 11 bases between the two germline ends. This CDR3 is built from 14 residues. The CDR3: CASSYSQGTNEQYF. CDR3 nucleotide sequence: TGTGCCAGCAGTTACTCCCAGGGGACAAACGAGCAGTACTTC.